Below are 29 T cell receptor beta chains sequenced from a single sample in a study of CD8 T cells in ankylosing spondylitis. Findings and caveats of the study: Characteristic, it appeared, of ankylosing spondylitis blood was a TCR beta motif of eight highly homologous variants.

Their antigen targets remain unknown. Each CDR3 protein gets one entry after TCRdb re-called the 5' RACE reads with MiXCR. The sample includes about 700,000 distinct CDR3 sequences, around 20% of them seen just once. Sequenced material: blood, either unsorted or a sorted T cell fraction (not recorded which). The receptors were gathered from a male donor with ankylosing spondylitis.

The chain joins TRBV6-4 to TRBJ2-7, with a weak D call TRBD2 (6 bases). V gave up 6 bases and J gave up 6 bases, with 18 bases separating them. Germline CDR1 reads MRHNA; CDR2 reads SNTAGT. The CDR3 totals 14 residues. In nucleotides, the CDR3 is TGTGCCAGCAGCCGACTCTGGGGGGAAGGCGAGCAGTACTTC. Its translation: CASSRLWGEGEQYF.

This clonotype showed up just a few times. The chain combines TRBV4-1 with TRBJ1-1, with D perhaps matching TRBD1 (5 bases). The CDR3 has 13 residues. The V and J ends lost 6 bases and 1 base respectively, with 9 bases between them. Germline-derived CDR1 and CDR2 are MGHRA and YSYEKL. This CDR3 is CASRRGENTEAFF. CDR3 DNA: TGCGCCAGCAGGCGAGGGGAGAACACTGAAGCTTTCTTT.

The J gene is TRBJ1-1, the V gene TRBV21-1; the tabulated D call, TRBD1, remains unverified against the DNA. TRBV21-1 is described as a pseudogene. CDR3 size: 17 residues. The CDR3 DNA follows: TGTGCCAGCAGCAGCCGGGACAGGGAGGGGTGGGGCACTGAAGCTTTCTTT. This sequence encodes CASSSRDREGWGTEAFF.

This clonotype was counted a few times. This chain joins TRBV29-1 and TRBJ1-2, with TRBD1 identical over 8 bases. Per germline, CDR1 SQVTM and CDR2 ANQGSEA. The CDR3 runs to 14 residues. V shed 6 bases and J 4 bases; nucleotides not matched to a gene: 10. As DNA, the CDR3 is TGCAGCGTCCTCCGGACAGGGACGGCCTATGGCTACACCTTC. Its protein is CSVLRTGTAYGYTF.

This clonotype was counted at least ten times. The CDR3 bases are TGTGCCAGCAGCTCCACCGGGACTTACGAGCAGTACTTC. Protein: CASSSTGTYEQYF. The V call is TRBV12-3 or TRBV12-4, the J call TRBJ2-7; weak D call: TRBD2 (6 bases). The CDR3 is 13 residues long. The germline V and J ends were trimmed by 6 bases and 4 bases, with 13 bases remaining between them.

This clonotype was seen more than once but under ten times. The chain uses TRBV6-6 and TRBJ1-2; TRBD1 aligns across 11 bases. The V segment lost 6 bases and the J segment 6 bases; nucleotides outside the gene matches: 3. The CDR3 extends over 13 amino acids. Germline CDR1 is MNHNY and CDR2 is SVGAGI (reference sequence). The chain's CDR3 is CASRWTGGDGYTF. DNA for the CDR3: TGTGCCAGCAGGTGGACAGGGGGCGATGGCTACACCTTC.

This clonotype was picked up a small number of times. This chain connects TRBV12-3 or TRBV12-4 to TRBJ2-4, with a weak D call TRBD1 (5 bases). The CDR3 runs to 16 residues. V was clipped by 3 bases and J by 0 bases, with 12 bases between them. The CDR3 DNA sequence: TGTGCCAGCAGTTTGGGGCAGAATGTAGCCAAAAACATTCAGTACTTC. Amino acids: CASSLGQNVAKNIQYF.

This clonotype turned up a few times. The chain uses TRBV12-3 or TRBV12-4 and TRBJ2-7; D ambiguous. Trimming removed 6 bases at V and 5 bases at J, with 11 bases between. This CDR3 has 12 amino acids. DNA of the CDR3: TGTGCCAGCAGCTACCTGGTTGACGAGCAGTACTTC. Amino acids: CASSYLVDEQYF.

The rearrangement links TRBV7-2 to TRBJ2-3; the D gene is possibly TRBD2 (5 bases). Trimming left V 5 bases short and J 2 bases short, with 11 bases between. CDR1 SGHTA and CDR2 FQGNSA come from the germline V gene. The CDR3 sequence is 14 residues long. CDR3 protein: CASSKDFLTDTQYF. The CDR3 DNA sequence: TGTGCCAGCAGCAAGGACTTCCTCACAGATACGCAGTATTTT.

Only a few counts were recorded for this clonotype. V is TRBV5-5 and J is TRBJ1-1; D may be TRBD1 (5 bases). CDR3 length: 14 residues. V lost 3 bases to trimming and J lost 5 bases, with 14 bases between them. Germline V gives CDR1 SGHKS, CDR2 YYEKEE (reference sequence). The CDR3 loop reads CASSSDQGWTEAFF. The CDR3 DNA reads TGTGCCAGCAGCTCTGACCAGGGATGGACTGAAGCTTTCTTT.

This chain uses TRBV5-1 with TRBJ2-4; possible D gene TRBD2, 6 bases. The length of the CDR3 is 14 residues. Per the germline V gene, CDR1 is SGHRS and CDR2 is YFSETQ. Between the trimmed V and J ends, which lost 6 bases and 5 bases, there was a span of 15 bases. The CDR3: CASKEWAGQNIQYF. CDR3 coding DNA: TGCGCCAGCAAGGAGTGGGCGGGGCAAAACATTCAGTACTTC.

The CDR3 DNA reads as TGTGCCACCAGCGAAATAGCGGGGGGGGATACGCAGTATTTT. It translates to CATSEIAGGDTQYF. The chain employs TRBV15 and TRBJ2-3, with 11 bases that match TRBD2. CDR3 length: 14 amino acids. The germline gives CDR1 LNHNV, CDR2 YYDKDF (reference sequence). V shed 5 bases and J 6 bases; nucleotides not matched to a gene: 4.

CDR3 DNA: TGCAGTGCTAGAGATCGTCAGGGCCGGGGGACCCAGTACTTC. It codes for CSARDRQGRGTQYF. V usage is TRBV20-1 and J usage is TRBJ2-5; D is perhaps TRBD1 or TRBD2 (5 bases each). The V gene lost 0 bases and the J gene lost 7 bases, with 15 bases spanning the gap. This CDR3 is built from 14 residues. CDR1 is DFQATT and CDR2 is SNEGSKA in the germline V gene (reference sequence).

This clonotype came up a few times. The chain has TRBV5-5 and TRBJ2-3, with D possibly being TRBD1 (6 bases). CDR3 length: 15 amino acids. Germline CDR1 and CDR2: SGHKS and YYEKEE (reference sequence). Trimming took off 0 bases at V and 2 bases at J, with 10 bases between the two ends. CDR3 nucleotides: TGTGCCAGCAGCTTGGAACGGACAGCCACAGATACGCAGTATTTT. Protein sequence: CASSLERTATDTQYF.

The CDR3: CASSLESASGNTIYF. The CDR3 DNA reads as TGCGCCAGCAGCTTGGAATCTGCCTCTGGAAACACCATATATTTT. The chain recombines TRBV5-1 with TRBJ1-3; D is ambiguous. Trimming stripped 0 bases from V and 0 bases from J, with 7 bases between. Germline CDR1 and CDR2: SGHRS and YFSETQ. The CDR3 has 15 residues.

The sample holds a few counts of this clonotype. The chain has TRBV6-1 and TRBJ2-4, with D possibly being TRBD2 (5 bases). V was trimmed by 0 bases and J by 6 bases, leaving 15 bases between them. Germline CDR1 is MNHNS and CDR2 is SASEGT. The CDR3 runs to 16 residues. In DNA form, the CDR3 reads TGTGCCAGCAGTGAAGCTGGTAGAGGGTCGGGAAACATTCAGTACTTC. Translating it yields CASSEAGRGSGNIQYF.

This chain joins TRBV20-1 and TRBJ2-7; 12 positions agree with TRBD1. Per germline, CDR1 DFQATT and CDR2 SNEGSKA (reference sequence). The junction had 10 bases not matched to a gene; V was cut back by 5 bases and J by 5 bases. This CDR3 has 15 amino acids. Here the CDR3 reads CSAYRDRGQVNEQYF. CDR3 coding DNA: TGCAGTGCTTACCGGGACAGGGGGCAAGTCAACGAGCAGTACTTC.

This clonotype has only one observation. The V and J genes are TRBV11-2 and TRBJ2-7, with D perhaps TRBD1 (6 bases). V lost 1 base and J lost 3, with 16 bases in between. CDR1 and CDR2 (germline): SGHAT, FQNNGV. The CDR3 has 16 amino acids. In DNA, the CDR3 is TGTGCCAGCAGCTTAGTAGTAGTGGGGGCGCTCTACGAGCAGTACTTC. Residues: CASSLVVVGALYEQYF.

CDR3 loop: CASSRLAGGEETQYF. Written as DNA, the CDR3 is TGTGCCAGCAGCCGGTTAGCGGGGGGCGAAGAGACCCAGTACTTC. The chain joins TRBV7-9 to TRBJ2-5; 10 bases line up with TRBD2. The CDR3 has 15 amino acids. CDR1 and CDR2 (germline): SEHNR, FQNEAQ (reference sequence). V dropped 5 bases and J dropped 3; count of bases not matched to a gene: 6. Full variable domain (outside the CDR3, taken from reference TRBV7-9 and TRBJ2-5): DTGVSQNPRHKITKRGQNVTFRCDPISEHNRLYWYRQTLGQGPEFLTYFQNEAQLEKSRLLSDRFSAERPKGSFSTLEIQRTEQGDSAMYLCASSRLAGGEETQYFGPGTRLLVL.

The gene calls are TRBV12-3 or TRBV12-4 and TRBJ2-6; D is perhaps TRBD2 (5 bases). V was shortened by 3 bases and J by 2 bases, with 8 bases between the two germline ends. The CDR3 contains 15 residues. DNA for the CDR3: TGTGCCAGCAGTTTTAAGGGAGCTGGGGCCAACGTCCTGACTTTC. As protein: CASSFKGAGANVLTF.

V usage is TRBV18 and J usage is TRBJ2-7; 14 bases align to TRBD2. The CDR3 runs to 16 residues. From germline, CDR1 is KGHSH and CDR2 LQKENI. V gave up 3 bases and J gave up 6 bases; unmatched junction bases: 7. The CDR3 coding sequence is TGTGCCAGCTCACCCCAGGGACTAGCGGGAGTGGGCGAGCAGTACTTC. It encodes CASSPQGLAGVGEQYF.

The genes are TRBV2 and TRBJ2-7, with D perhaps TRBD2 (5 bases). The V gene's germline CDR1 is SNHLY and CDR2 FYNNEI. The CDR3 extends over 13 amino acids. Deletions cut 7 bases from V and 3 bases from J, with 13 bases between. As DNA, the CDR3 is TGTGCCAGCACTTCTGCGAGGGACTACGAGCAGTACTTC. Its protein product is CASTSARDYEQYF.

CDR3 in DNA: TGTGCCAGCTCACCAGAGGGACTAGCGGGAGGCTACGAGCAGTACTTC. Amino acids: CASSPEGLAGGYEQYF. The chain carries TRBV18 and TRBJ2-7; 15 nucleotides match TRBD2. V was clipped by 2 bases and J by 3 bases; unmatched bases: 2. Germline CDR1 reads KGHSH; CDR2 reads LQKENI. This CDR3 is built from 16 residues.

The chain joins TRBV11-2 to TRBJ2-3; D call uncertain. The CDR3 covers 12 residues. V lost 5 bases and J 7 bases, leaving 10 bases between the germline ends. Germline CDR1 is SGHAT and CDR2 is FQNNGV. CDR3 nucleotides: TGTGCCAGCAGCCCTGGCGCTCATACGCAGTATTTT. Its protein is CASSPGAHTQYF.

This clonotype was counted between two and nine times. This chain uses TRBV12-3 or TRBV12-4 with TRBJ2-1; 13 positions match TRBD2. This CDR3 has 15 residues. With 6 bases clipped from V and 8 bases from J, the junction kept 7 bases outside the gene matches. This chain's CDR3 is CASSGTSGGGDEQFF. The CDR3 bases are TGTGCCAGCAGCGGAACTAGCGGGGGGGGCGATGAGCAGTTCTTC.

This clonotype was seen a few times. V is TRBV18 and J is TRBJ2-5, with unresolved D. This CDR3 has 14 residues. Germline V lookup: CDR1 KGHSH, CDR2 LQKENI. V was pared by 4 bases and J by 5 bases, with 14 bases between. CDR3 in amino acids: CASSRREWAETQYF. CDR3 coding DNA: TGTGCCAGCTCACGCCGCGAGTGGGCGGAGACCCAGTACTTC.

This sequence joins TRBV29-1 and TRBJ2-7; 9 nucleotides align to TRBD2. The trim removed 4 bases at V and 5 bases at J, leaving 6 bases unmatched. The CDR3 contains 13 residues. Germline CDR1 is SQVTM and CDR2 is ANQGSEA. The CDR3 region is CSVGAGGPHEQYF. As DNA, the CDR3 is TGCAGCGTTGGTGCGGGAGGGCCCCACGAGCAGTACTTC.

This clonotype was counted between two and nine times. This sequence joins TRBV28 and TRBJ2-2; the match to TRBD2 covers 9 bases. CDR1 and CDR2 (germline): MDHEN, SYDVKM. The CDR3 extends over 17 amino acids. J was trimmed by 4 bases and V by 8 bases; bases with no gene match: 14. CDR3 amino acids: CASGQREALYLTGELFF. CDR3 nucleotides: TGTGCCAGCGGACAGCGGGAGGCCCTTTACCTCACCGGGGAGCTGTTTTTT.

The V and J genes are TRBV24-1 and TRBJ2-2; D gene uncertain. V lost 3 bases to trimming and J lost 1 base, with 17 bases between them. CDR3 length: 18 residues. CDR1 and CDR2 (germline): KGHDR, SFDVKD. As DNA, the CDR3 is TGTGCCACCAGTGATCCCTCCTGGGCAGGAGTGAACACCGGGGAGCTGTTTTTT. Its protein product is CATSDPSWAGVNTGELFF.